The 9 T cell receptor beta chains reported below all come from one sample, sequenced in a study of cytomegalovirus exposure and HLA in healthy donors. Both 60 Vbeta primers and 13 Jbeta primers went into the PCR. The repertoire was sequenced with immunoSEQ multiplex PCR; TCRdb's copy has only in-frame clones and lacks some. The sample has more than 95,000 clones, 79% seen once; the top ten hold 4% to 5.5%. The sequenced sample consisted of PBMCs. The source of these receptors is a man aged 25-40 years in good health and CMV-seropositive.

CDR3 in DNA: TGTGCCGGCAACAGACAGGGACGATTGGGCAATCAGCCCCAGCATTTT. It is translated as CAGNRQGRLGNQPQHF. The chain carries TRBV28 and TRBJ1-5, with 7 positions matching TRBD1. CDR1 is MDHEN, CDR2 SYDVKM, per germline. This CDR3 contains 16 residues. Unmatched junction bases numbered 15, after V lost 11 bases and J lost 2 bases.

V gene TRBV19 combines with J gene TRBJ2-1, with 7 nucleotides matching TRBD2. Germline loops: CDR1 LNHDA, CDR2 SQIVND (reference sequence). V lost 1 base and J lost 3; bases outside the gene matches: 9. The CDR3 is 17 residues long. This CDR3 is CASSIGAGANLYNEQFF. The CDR3 bases are TGTGCCAGTAGTATAGGGGCGGGAGCGAACCTCTACAATGAGCAGTTCTTC. Based on the CDR3 plus reference TRBV19 and TRBJ2-1, the full variable domain is DGGITQSPKYLFRKEGQNVTLSCEQNLNHDAMYWYRQDPGQGLRLIYYSQIVNDFQKGDIAEGYSVSREKKESFPLTVTSAQKNPTAFYLCASSIGAGANLYNEQFFGPGTRLTVL.

The chain combines TRBV6-6 with TRBJ2-5; TRBD1 matches at 7 bases. CDR3 length: 14 residues. V was pared by 6 bases and J by 3 bases, with 7 bases of the junction left unmatched. Germline V CDR1 and CDR2: MNHNY, SVGAGI (reference sequence). This CDR3 is CASSLQGREETQYF. For the CDR3, the DNA is TGTGCCAGCAGCTTACAGGGGCGGGAAGAGACCCAGTACTTC.

As to this clone: The junction differs from germline at one of its ends, possibly a read error. The gene calls are TRBV6-5 and TRBJ2-4; TRBD2 matches 11 bases. The CDR3 consists of 16 residues. Germline loops: CDR1 MNHEY, CDR2 SVGAGI. CDR3 nucleotide sequence: TGTGCCAGCAGTTACGCGACTAGCGGGGTCAAAAACAGTCAGTACTTC. Protein: CASSYATSGVKNSQYF.

The chain has TRBV28 and TRBJ1-1, with TRBD1 matching 7 bases. CDR3 length: 13 residues. CDR1 MDHEN and CDR2 SYDVKM come from the germline V gene. Losses at the gene ends were 6 bases for V and 3 bases for J; bases not matched to a gene: 4. Here the CDR3 DNA reads TGTGCCAGCAGGCGACAGGGATACACTGAAGCTTTCTTT. Translation: CASRRQGYTEAFF.

J is TRBJ1-1 and V is TRBV5-5; maybe TRBD1 (6 bases). CDR1 is SGHKS, CDR2 YYEKEE, per germline (reference sequence). V was pared by 7 bases and J by 4 bases, with 11 bases between. The CDR3 extends over 12 amino acids. The DNA of the CDR3 is TGTGCCAGCCAGGGGTACGGCACTGAAGCTTTCTTT. Translation: CASQGYGTEAFF.

The chain employs TRBV19 and TRBJ2-1; the D gene is possibly TRBD2 (5 bases). CDR1 and CDR2 from the germline V gene are LNHDA and SQIVND (reference sequence). V was trimmed by 6 bases and J by 5 bases, leaving 17 bases between them. The CDR3 length is 15 residues. CDR3 loop: CASRPTGGSHNEQFF. Written as DNA, the CDR3 is TGTGCCAGTAGACCTACTGGCGGGTCCCACAATGAGCAGTTCTTC.

The chain uses TRBV4-3 and TRBJ2-1, with D maybe TRBD1 (6 bases). Germline loops: CDR1 LGHNA, CDR2 YSLEER. V was trimmed by 1 base and J by 9 bases, leaving 19 bases between them. The CDR3 totals 16 residues. This CDR3 is CASSQVPGPRGGEQFF. CDR3 coding DNA: TGCGCCAGCAGCCAAGTCCCGGGACCCAGAGGGGGTGAGCAGTTCTTC.

V and J are TRBV6-6 and TRBJ2-1, with a possible D match to TRBD2 (6 bases). Per the germline V gene, CDR1 is MNHNY and CDR2 is SVGAGI (reference sequence). Trimming removed 0 bases at V and 8 bases at J, with 14 bases between. This CDR3 region has 15 residues. CDR3 residues: CASSYSTGEWYEQFF. DNA for the CDR3: TGTGCCAGCAGTTACTCGACGGGGGAGTGGTATGAGCAGTTCTTC.